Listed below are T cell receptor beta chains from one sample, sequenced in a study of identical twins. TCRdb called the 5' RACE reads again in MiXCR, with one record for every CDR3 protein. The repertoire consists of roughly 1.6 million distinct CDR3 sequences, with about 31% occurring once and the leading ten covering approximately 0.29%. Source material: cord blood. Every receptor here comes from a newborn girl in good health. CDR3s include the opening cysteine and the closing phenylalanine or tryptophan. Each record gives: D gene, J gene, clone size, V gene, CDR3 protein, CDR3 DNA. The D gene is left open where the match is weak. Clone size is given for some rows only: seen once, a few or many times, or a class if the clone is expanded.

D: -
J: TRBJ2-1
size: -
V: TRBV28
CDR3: CASSLMSGVLGQNEQFF
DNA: TGTGCCAGCAGTTTAATGTCTGGGGTTCTTGGGCAGAATGAGCAGTTCTTC

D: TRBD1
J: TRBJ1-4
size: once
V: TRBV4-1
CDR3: CASSQGQGALEKLFF
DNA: TGCGCCAGCAGCCAAGGACAGGGGGCTTTAGAAAAACTGTTTTTT

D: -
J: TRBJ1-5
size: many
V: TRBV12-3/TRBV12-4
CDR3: CASSLANSNQPQHF
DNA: TGTGCCAGCAGTTTAGCCAATAGCAATCAGCCCCAGCATTTT

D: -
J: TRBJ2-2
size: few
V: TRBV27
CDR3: CASSLGHGGGELFF
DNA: TGTGCCAGCAGTTTAGGACATGGAGGGGGGGAGCTGTTTTTT

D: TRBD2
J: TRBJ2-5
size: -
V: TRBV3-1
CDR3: CASARGLGETQYF
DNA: TGTGCCAGCGCCAGGGGACTAGGAGAGACCCAGTACTTC

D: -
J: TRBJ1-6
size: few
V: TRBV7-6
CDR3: CASSSQGRGYNSPPHF
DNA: TGTGCCAGCAGCTCACAGGGAAGGGGCTATAATTCACCCCCCCACTTT

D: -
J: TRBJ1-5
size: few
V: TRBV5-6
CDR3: CASSSQDRLNQPQHF
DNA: TGTGCCAGCAGCTCCCAAGACAGGCTCAATCAGCCCCAGCATTTT

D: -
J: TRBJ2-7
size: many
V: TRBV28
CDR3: CASSLGWTKRNEQYF
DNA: TGTGCCAGCAGTTTGGGTTGGACAAAGAGAAACGAGCAGTACTTC

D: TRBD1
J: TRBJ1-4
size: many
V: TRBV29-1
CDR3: CSVRTGNEKLFF
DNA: TGCAGCGTTAGGACAGGGAATGAAAAACTGTTTTTT

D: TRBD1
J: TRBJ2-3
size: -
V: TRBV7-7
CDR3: CASSADAGTGIEDTQYF
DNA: TGTGCTAGCAGCGCCGATGCCGGGACAGGGATCGAAGATACGCAGTATTTT

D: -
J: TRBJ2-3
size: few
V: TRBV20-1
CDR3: CSVLIAEGSADTQYF
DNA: TGCAGTGTTCTCATAGCGGAGGGGAGTGCAGATACGCAGTATTTT

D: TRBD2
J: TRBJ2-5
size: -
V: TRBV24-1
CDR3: CATSRTSGINEQYF
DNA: TGTGCCACCAGCCGGACTAGCGGGATCAATGAGCAGTACTTC

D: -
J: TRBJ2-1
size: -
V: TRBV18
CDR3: CASSVSYNKQFF
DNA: TGTGCCAGCTCAGTGTCCTACAATAAGCAGTTCTTC

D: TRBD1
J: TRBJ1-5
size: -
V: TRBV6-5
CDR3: CASKTTGNSNQPQHF
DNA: TGTGCCAGCAAGACGACAGGGAATAGCAATCAGCCCCAGCATTTT

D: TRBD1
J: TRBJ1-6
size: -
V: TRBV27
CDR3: CASSPRQGAYNSPLHF
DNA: TGTGCCAGCAGTCCCAGACAGGGTGCCTATAATTCACCCCTCCACTTT

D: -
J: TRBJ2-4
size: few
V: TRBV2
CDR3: CASSSTMPAAKNIQYF
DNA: TGTGCCAGCAGTTCCACTATGCCGGCGGCCAAAAACATTCAGTACTTC

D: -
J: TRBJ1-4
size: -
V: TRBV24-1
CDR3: CAISDSRGRDEKLFF
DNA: TGTGCCATCAGTGATAGCAGGGGAAGGGATGAAAAACTGTTTTTT

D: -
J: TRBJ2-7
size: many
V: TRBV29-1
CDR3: CSVEGTYPFYEQYF
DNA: TGCAGCGTTGAAGGGACTTATCCCTTTTACGAGCAGTACTTC

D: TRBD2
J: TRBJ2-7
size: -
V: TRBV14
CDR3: CASSPETSLAGVFSYEQYF
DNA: TGTGCCAGCAGCCCAGAAACCTCGCTAGCGGGAGTCTTCTCCTACGAGCAGTACTTC

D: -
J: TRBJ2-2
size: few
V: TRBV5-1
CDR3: CASSLRATGMGTGELFF
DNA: TGCGCCAGCAGCTTGAGGGCAACAGGGATGGGTACCGGGGAGCTGTTTTTT

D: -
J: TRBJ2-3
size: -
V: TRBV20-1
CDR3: CSARVRTTTDTQYF
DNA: TGCAGTGCTAGAGTCAGGACTACCACAGATACGCAGTATTTT

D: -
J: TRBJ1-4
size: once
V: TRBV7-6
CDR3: CAGSLLKGEPSTNEKLFF
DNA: TGTGCCGGCAGCTTACTGAAGGGGGAGCCCTCAACTAATGAAAAACTGTTTTTT

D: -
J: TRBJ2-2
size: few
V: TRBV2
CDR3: CASMIAFNTGELFF
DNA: TGTGCCAGCATGATCGCTTTTAACACCGGGGAGCTGTTTTTT

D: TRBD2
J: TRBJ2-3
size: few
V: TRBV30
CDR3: CAWSSGTHTQYF
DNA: TGTGCCTGGAGTAGCGGGACGCATACGCAGTATTTT

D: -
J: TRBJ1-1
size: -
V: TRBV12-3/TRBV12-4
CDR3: CASSLDLGTEAFF
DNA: TGTGCCAGCAGTTTGGACCTGGGGACTGAAGCTTTCTTT

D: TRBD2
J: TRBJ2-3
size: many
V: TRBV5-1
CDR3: CASSPGLATDTQYF
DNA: TGTGCCAGCAGCCCGGGACTAGCGACAGATACGCAGTATTTT

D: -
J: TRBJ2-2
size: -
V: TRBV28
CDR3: CASRTSNRDTGELFF
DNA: TGTGCCAGCAGGACCTCAAACAGGGACACCGGGGAGCTGTTTTTT

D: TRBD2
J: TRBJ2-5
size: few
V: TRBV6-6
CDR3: CASSYGLAGGEETQYF
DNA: TGTGCCAGCAGTTACGGACTAGCGGGGGGCGAAGAGACCCAGTACTTC

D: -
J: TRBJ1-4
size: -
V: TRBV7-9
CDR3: CASSVMQATNEKLFF
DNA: TGTGCCAGCAGCGTGATGCAGGCAACTAATGAAAAACTGTTTTTT

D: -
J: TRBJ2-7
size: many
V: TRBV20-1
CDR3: CSATPQFYEQYF
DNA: TGCAGTGCTACCCCCCAGTTCTACGAGCAGTACTTC

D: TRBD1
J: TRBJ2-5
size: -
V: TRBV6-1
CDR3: CASSERLPQGIQETQYF
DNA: TGTGCCAGCAGTGAACGCCTCCCACAGGGGATCCAAGAGACCCAGTACTTC

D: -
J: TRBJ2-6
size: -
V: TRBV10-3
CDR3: CAIMGLQDHSGANVLTF
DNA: TGTGCCATCATGGGACTCCAGGATCATTCTGGGGCCAACGTCCTGACTTTC

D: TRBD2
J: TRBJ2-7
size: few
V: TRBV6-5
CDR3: CASSYWLGTSGGYEQYF
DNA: TGTGCCAGCAGTTACTGGCTCGGGACTAGCGGGGGGTACGAGCAGTACTTC

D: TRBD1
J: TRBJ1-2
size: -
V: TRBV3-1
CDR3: CASSQDWTGGNGYTF
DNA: TGTGCCAGCAGCCAAGACTGGACAGGGGGCAATGGCTACACCTTC

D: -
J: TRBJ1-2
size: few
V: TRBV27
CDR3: CASSPRTVVYGYTF
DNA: TGTGCCAGCAGTCCCCGGACAGTGGTCTATGGCTACACCTTC

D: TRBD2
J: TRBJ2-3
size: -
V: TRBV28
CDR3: CASSLGLADPDTQYF
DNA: TGTGCCAGCAGTTTAGGGCTAGCGGATCCAGATACGCAGTATTTT

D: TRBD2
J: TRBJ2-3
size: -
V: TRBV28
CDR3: CASSFYIAGGGEYF
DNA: TGTGCCAGCAGTTTCTACATAGCGGGAGGCGGGGAGTATTTT

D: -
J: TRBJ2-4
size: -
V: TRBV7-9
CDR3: CASSLGSGSLAKNIRYF
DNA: TGTGCCAGCAGCTTAGGTTCGGGCAGCCTAGCCAAAAACATTCGGTACTTC

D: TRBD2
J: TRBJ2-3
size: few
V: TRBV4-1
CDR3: CASRLAGVGTADTQYF
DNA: TGCGCCAGCAGGCTAGCGGGGGTTGGCACTGCAGATACGCAGTATTTT

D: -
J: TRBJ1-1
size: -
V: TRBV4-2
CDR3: CASSRQYSQGKTEAFF
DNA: TGTGCCAGCAGCCGCCAATACTCCCAGGGTAAGACTGAAGCTTTCTTT

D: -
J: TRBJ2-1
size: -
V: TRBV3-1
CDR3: CASSQVRDLYNEQFF
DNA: TGTGCCAGCAGCCAAGTCCGGGACCTCTACAATGAGCAGTTCTTC

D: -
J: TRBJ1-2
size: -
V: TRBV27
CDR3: CASSLGGESNYGYTF
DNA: TGTGCCAGCAGTTTAGGAGGGGAAAGTAACTATGGCTACACCTTC

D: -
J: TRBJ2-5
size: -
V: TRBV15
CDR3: CATSERNVGAQEQYF
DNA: TGTGCCACCAGCGAAAGAAACGTGGGGGCGCAAGAGCAGTACTTC

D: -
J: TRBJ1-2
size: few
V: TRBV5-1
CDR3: CASSLVTTSGYTF
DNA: TGCGCCAGCAGCTTGGTTACGACAAGCGGCTACACCTTC

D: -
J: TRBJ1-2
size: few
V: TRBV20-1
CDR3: CSAREGRANYGYTF
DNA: TGCAGTGCTAGAGAAGGACGAGCTAACTATGGCTACACCTTC